Listed below are T cell receptor beta chains from one sample, sequenced in a study of cytomegalovirus exposure and HLA in healthy donors. Some clones are missing from TCRdb's copy, which holds only in-frame ones; the method was immunoSEQ multiplex PCR. The table includes tens of thousands of clones, over 75% detected once. Sequencing used PBMCs. These receptors originate from a man aged 50-59 years in good health and CMV-seronegative. Each CDR3 is given with its conserved first and last residue. The order of the fields is D gene, clone size, J gene, V gene, CDR3 protein, CDR3 DNA. A D gene is named only where the DNA matches it firmly. The listing skips clone size in some rows; elsewhere it reads once, few, many or a size class.

>TRBD2|once|TRBJ2-7|TRBV15
CATSRVPSGGTYEQYF
TGTGCCACCAGCAGAGTGCCTAGCGGGGGGACCTACGAGCAGTACTTC
>.|.|TRBJ2-7|TRBV28
CASSLAQLSYEQYF
TGTGCCAGCAGCCTGGCACAGTTATCCTACGAGCAGTACTTC
>TRBD2|.|TRBJ2-7|TRBV27
CASSSLGLTPYEQYF
TGTGCCAGCAGTTCCCTGGGACTAACCCCCTACGAGCAGTACTTC
>.|once|TRBJ1-5|TRBV6-5
CASSSNSNQPQHF
TGTGCCAGCAGTTCCAATAGCAATCAGCCCCAGCATTTT
>.|.|TRBJ2-2|TRBV5-1
CASSLLENSGELFF
TGCGCCAGCAGCTTGTTAGAGAATTCGGGGGAGCTGTTTTTT
>TRBD2|.|TRBJ2-3|TRBV30
CAWSRVIAGPPAQYF
TGTGCCTGGAGTAGAGTGATAGCGGGGCCTCCGGCGCAGTATTTT
>TRBD2|.|TRBJ2-3|TRBV29-1
CSVEGFSGRVDTQYF
TGCAGCGTTGAGGGCTTTAGCGGGAGGGTGGATACGCAGTATTTT
>.|.|TRBJ1-2|TRBV7-2
CASTSPRGRGGYTF
TGTGCCAGCACAAGTCCTCGTGGCAGGGGTGGCTACACCTTC
>.|.|TRBJ2-1|TRBV29-1
CSVELQDTYNEQFF
TGCAGCGTTGAATTACAGGACACCTACAATGAGCAGTTCTTC
>.|.|TRBJ1-4|TRBV2
CASRREGGTTNEKLFF
TGTGCCAGCCGGAGGGAGGGGGGGACAACTAATGAAAAACTGTTTTTT
>.|once|TRBJ1-2|TRBV7-3
CASSLVGGPWDGYTF
TGTGCCAGCAGCTTAGTGGGAGGCCCCTGGGATGGCTACACCTTC
>TRBD2|.|TRBJ2-2|TRBV6-1
CASRTSGNYGELFF
TGTGCCAGCAGGACTAGCGGGAACTACGGGGAGCTGTTTTTT
>.|.|TRBJ2-2|TRBV6-5
CASSRGPLGELFF
TGTGCCAGCAGTAGGGGCCCCCTAGGGGAGCTGTTTTTT